This TCR beta chain was obtained from a study of cytomegalovirus exposure and HLA in healthy donors. Study-wide results and limits: Presence/absence analyses assumed roughly uniform sequencing depth across donors. The majority of CMV-associated TCR beta chains were reported as apparently HLA-restricted in a later analysis. Specificity for CMV antigens was confirmed in vitro for a few of the CMV-associated chains. Altogether, 160 or so TCR beta chains were recorded as cytomegalovirus-associated.

As for this clone: Its target is not known.

Per germline, CDR1 GTSNPN and CDR2 SVGIG (reference sequence). There are 12 residues in the CDR3. The ends were cut back, 3 bases at V and 1 base at J, with 6 bases in the middle. A multiplex PCR was run with 60 Vbeta primers and 13 Jbeta primers. This table comes from immunoSEQ multiplex PCR, and its TCRdb copy is limited to in-frame clones, with some not included. The sample holds about 170,000 clones; 65% to 85% are singletons and the top ten take approximately 1.2%. The TCR was taken from a boy younger than 10 in good health and CMV-seronegative. The sample taken for sequencing was PBMCs. J is TRBJ1-1 and V is TRBV30; D perhaps matches TRBD1 (6 bases). In DNA, the CDR3 is TGTGCCTGGAGACAGGGGAACACTGAAGCTTTCTTT. As protein: CAWRQGNTEAFF.